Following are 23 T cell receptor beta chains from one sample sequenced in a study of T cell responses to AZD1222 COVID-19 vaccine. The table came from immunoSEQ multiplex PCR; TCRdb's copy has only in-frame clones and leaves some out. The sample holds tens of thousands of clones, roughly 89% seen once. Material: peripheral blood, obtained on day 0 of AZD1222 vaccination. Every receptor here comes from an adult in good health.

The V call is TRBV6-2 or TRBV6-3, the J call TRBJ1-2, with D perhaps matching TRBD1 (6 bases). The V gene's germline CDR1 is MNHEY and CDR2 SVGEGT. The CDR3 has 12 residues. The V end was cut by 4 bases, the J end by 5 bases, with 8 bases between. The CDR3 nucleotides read TGTGCCAGCAGTTCCACAGGGTATGGCTACACCTTC. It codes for CASSSTGYGYTF.

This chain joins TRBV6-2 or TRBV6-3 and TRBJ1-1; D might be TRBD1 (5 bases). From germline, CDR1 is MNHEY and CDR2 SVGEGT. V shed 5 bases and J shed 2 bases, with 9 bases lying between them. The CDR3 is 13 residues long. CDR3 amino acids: CASSRGVNTEAFF. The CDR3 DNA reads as TGTGCCAGCAGTCGAGGGGTTAACACTGAAGCTTTCTTT.

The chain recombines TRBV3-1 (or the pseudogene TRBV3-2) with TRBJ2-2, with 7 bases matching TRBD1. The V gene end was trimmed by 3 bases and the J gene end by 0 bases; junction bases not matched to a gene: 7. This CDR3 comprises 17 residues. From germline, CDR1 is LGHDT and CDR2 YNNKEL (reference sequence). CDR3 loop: CASSHPKQGPNTGELFF. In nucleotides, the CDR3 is TGTGCCAGCAGCCACCCAAAACAGGGGCCGAACACCGGGGAGCTGTTTTTT.

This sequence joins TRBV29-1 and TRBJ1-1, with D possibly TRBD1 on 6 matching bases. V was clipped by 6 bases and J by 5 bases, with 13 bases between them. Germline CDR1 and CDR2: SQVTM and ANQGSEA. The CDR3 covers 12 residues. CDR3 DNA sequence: TGCAGCGTCGTTCCCAGGGGTACTGAAGCTTTCTTT. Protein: CSVVPRGTEAFF.

The CDR3 sequence: CASSRASGRGETQYF. The CDR3 DNA sequence: TGTGCCAGCAGTCGGGCTAGCGGGAGGGGAGAGACCCAGTACTTC. The rearrangement uses TRBV2 and TRBJ2-5; 12 nucleotides match TRBD2. The CDR3 has 15 residues. Trimming removed 5 bases from V and 4 bases from J; junction bases left unmatched: 5. Germline V gene lookup returns CDR1 SNHLY and CDR2 FYNNEI.

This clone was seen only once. CDR3 in amino acids: CASSLGQGSTGELFF. The CDR3 nucleotides are TGTGCCAGCAGCTTAGGACAGGGGAGTACCGGGGAGCTGTTTTTT. The genes are TRBV5-4 and TRBJ2-2; 9 nucleotides align to TRBD1. The V gene's germline CDR1 is SGHNT and CDR2 YYREEE (reference sequence). J lost 5 bases, V lost 2 bases, and 4 bases had no gene match. The CDR3 extends over 15 amino acids.

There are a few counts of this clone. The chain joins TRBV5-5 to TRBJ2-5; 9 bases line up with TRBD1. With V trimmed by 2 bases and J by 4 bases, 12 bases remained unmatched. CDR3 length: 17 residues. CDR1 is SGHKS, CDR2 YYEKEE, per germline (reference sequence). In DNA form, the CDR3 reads TGTGCCAGCAGCTTCGGGGGACAGGGTCGCCCCTTAGAGACCCAGTACTTC. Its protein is CASSFGGQGRPLETQYF. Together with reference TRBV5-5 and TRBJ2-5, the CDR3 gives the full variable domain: DAGVTQSPTHLIKTRGQQVTLRCSPISGHKSVSWYQQVLGQGPQFIFQYYEKEERGRGNFPDRFSARQFPNYSSELNVNALLLGDSALYLCASSFGGQGRPLETQYFGPGTRLLVL.

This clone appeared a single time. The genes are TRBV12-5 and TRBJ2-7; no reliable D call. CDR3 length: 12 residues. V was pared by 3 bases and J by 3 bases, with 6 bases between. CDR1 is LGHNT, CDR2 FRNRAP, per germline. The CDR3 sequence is CASGFHSYEQYF. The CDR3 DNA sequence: TGTGCTAGTGGTTTTCACAGCTACGAGCAGTACTTC.

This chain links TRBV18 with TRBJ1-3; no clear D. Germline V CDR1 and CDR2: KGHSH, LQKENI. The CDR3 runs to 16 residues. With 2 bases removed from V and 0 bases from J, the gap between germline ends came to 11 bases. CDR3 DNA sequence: TGTGCCAGCTCACCAGGGTGGGAGATCTCTGGAAACACCATATATTTT. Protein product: CASSPGWEISGNTIYF.

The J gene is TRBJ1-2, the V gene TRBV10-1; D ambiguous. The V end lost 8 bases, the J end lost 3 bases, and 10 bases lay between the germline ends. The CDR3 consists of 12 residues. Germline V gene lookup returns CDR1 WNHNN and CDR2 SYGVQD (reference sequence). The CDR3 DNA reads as TGCGCCAGCGTGGAGGTTGACTATGGCTACACCTTC. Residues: CASVEVDYGYTF.

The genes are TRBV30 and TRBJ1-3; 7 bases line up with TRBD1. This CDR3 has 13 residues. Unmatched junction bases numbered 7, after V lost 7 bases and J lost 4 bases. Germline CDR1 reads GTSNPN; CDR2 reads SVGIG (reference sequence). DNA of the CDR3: TGTGCCTCGTACAGGGGCACGGGAAACACCATATATTTT. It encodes CASYRGTGNTIYF.

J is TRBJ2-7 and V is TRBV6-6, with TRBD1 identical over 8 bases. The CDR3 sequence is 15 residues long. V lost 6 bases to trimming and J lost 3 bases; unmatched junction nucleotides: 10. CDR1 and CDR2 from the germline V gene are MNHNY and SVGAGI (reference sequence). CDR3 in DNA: TGTGCCAGCAGCTCTACAGGGGGTCTATTCTACGAGCAGTACTTC. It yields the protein CASSSTGGLFYEQYF.

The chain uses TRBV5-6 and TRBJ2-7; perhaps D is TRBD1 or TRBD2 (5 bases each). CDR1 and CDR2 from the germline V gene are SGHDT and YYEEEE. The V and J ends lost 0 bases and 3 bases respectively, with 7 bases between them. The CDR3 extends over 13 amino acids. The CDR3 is CASSLGGIYEQYF. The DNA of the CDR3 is TGTGCCAGCAGCTTGGGGGGGATCTACGAGCAGTACTTC.

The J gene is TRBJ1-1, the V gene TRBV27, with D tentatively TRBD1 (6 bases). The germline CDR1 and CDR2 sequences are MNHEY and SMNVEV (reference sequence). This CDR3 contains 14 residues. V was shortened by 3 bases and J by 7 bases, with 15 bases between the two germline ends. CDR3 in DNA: TGTGCCAGCAGTTTCCTGCGGGGGCAGGGTGAAGCTTTCTTT. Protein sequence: CASSFLRGQGEAFF.

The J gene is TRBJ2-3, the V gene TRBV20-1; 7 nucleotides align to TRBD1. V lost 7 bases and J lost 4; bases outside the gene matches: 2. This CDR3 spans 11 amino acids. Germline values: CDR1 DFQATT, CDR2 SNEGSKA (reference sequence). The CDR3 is CSGQGADTQYF. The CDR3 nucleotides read TGCAGTGGGCAGGGGGCAGATACGCAGTATTTT.

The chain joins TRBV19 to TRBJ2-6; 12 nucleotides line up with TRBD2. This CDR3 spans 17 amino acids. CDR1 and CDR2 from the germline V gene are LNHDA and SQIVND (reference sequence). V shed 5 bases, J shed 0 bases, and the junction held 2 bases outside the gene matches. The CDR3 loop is CASSVTSGGSGANVLTF. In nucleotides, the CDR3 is TGTGCCAGTAGTGTGACTAGCGGGGGCTCTGGGGCCAACGTCCTGACTTTC.

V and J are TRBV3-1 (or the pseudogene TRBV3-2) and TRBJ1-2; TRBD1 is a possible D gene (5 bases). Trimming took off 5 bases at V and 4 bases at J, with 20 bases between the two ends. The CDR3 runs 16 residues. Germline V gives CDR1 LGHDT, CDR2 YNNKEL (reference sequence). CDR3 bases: TGTGCCAGCAGCATACGTACAGGTTTGGGTGGCTATGGCTACACCTTC. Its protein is CASSIRTGLGGYGYTF.

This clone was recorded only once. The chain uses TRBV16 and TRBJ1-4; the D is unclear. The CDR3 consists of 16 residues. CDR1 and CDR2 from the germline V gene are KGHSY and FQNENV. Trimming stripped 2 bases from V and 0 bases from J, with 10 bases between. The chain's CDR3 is CASSQAGGATNEKLFF. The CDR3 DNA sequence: TGTGCCAGCAGCCAAGCGGGCGGAGCAACTAATGAAAAACTGTTTTTT.

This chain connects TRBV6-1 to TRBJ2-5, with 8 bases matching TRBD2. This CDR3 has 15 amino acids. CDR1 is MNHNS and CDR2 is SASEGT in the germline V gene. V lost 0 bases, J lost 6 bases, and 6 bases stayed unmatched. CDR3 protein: CASSEASGSAKTQYF. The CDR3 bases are TGTGCCAGCAGTGAAGCGAGCGGGAGTGCTAAGACCCAGTACTTC.

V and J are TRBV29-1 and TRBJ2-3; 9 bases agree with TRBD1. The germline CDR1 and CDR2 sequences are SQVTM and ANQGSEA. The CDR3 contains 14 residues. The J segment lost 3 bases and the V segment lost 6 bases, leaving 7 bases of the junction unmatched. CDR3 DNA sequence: TGCAGCGTCGGGGGACAGGGCGAGACAGATACGCAGTATTTT. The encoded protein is CSVGGQGETDTQYF.

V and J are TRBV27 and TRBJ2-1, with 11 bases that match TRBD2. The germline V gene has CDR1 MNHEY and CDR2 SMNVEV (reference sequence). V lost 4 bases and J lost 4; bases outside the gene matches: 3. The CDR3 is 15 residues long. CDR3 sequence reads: CASSSTSGIYNEQFF. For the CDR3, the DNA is TGTGCCAGCAGTTCGACTAGCGGGATATACAATGAGCAGTTCTTC.

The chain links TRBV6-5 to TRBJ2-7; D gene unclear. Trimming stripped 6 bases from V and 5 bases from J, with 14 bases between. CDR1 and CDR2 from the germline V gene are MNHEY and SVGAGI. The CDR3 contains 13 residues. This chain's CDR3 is CASRLLVTHEQYF. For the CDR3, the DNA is TGTGCCAGCAGACTTCTAGTTACCCACGAGCAGTACTTC.

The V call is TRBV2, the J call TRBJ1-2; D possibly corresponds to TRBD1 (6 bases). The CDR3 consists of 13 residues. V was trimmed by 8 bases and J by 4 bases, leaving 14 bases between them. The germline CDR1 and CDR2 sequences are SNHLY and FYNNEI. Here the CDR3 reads CASLEGVSYGYTF. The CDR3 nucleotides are TGTGCCAGCCTCGAGGGGGTGAGCTATGGCTACACCTTC.